A single sample gave rise to the 21 T cell receptor beta chains below, sequenced in a study of identical twins. TCRdb re-called the 5' RACE reads with MiXCR, one entry per CDR3 protein. The data hold around 690,000 distinct CDR3 sequences, with around 20% observed a single time. The same sample was also studied in work on T cells expressing NK-cell markers.

Sequencing input: PBMCs. The receptors stem from a woman under 30 in good health.

This clonotype came up a few times. The chain links TRBV20-1 to TRBJ2-3, with 8 bases identical to TRBD2. Trimming at V came to 6 bases and at J to 9 bases, leaving 11 bases not matched to a gene. The germline CDR1 and CDR2 sequences are DFQATT and SNEGSKA (reference sequence). This CDR3 has 13 residues. This chain's CDR3 is CSALKRERLTQYF. DNA for the CDR3: TGCAGTGCCCTCAAGCGGGAGCGGTTGACGCAGTATTTT.

V usage is TRBV7-9 and J usage is TRBJ2-1; D is uncertain. The CDR3 has 16 residues. The ends were cut back, 3 bases at V and 0 bases at J, with 12 bases in the middle. Germline V CDR1 and CDR2: SEHNR, FQNEAQ (reference sequence). The CDR3 region is CASSFEAGISYNEQFF. DNA of the CDR3: TGTGCCAGCAGCTTCGAGGCCGGAATCTCCTACAATGAGCAGTTCTTC.

The table lists this clonotype with a few counts. This chain joins TRBV20-1 and TRBJ1-4; the D is unclear. V dropped 1 base and J dropped 3 bases, with 6 bases sitting between them. Germline loops: CDR1 DFQATT, CDR2 SNEGSKA (reference sequence). There are 13 residues in the CDR3. The CDR3: CSARASANEKLFF. CDR3 nucleotides: TGCAGTGCTAGAGCTAGTGCTAATGAAAAACTGTTTTTT.

This chain links TRBV9 with TRBJ2-2; D possibly corresponds to TRBD2 (5 bases). This CDR3 is 15 amino acids long. CDR1 and CDR2 (germline): SGDLS, YYNGEE. Deletions cut 4 bases from V and 5 bases from J, with 15 bases between. CDR3: CASSPWTRETGELFF. DNA of the CDR3: TGTGCCAGCAGCCCCTGGACGAGGGAAACCGGGGAGCTGTTTTTT.

The chain recombines TRBV29-1 with TRBJ2-2; 12 bases fit TRBD2. Looked up from germline, CDR1 is SQVTM and CDR2 is ANQGSEA. After removal of 4 bases from V and 6 bases from J, the junction contained 9 bases not matched to a gene. CDR3 length: 16 residues. The CDR3 spells CSVGLAGGVLPGELFF. The DNA of the CDR3 is TGCAGCGTTGGGCTAGCGGGAGGGGTTCTCCCCGGGGAGCTGTTTTTT.

This clonotype was seen at least ten times. J is TRBJ2-7 and V is TRBV6-5, with 7 positions matching TRBD2. The CDR3 loop spans 15 amino acids. Germline-derived CDR1 and CDR2 are MNHEY and SVGAGI. V trimming: 2 bases; J trimming: 1 base; junction bases outside the gene matches: 5. This chain's CDR3 is CASSYGAGVSYEQYF. Written as DNA, the CDR3 is TGTGCCAGCAGTTACGGGGCGGGGGTTTCCTACGAGCAGTACTTC.

This clonotype showed up many times. This chain joins TRBV6-5 and TRBJ2-5; D call uncertain. The CDR3 totals 13 residues. Trimming shortened V by 2 bases and J by 6 bases, and 10 bases separated the two germline ends. The V gene's germline CDR1 is MNHEY and CDR2 SVGAGI. CDR3 nucleotide sequence: TGTGCCAGCAGTTACCCCGATGGGAAGACCCAGTACTTC. It yields the protein CASSYPDGKTQYF.

This clonotype has more than one count but fewer than ten. The J gene is TRBJ1-1, the V gene TRBV6-5; TRBD1 might be the D (6 bases). CDR1 is MNHEY, CDR2 SVGAGI, per germline. The CDR3 runs 14 residues. Trimming took off 4 bases at V and 3 bases at J, with 12 bases between the two ends. The CDR3 sequence: CASSFDRLDTEAFF. Written as DNA, the CDR3 is TGTGCCAGCAGTTTCGACAGGTTGGACACTGAAGCTTTCTTT.

This clonotype was detected only a few times. Here the CDR3 reads CSVPTGTITDTQYF. Here the CDR3 DNA reads TGCAGCGTCCCTACCGGGACTATCACAGATACGCAGTATTTT. The chain has TRBV29-1 and TRBJ2-3; 7 nucleotides match TRBD2. The CDR3 loop spans 14 amino acids. J gave up 2 bases and V 6 bases, and 8 bases lay outside the gene matches. CDR1 and CDR2 (germline): SQVTM, ANQGSEA.

In its sample, this clonotype was seen once. This sequence joins TRBV4-1 and TRBJ2-1; 8 bases align to TRBD1. The germline CDR1 and CDR2 sequences are MGHRA and YSYEKL. After removal of 3 bases from V and 6 bases from J, the junction contained 7 bases not matched to a gene. There are 15 residues in the CDR3. The CDR3 sequence: CASSQGSGQVNEQFF. The CDR3 nucleotides are TGCGCCAGCAGCCAGGGTTCGGGACAGGTCAATGAGCAGTTCTTC.

This chain uses TRBV6-1 with TRBJ2-3; 9 nucleotides agree with TRBD2. V trimming: 4 bases; J trimming: 3 bases; junction bases outside the gene matches: 17. Germline CDR1 is MNHNS and CDR2 is SASEGT. The CDR3 length is 19 residues. Here the CDR3 DNA reads TGTGCCAGCAGTGTAAACCGCGGGGTTAGCGGGGGAAGGACAGATACGCAGTATTTT. This sequence encodes CASSVNRGVSGGRTDTQYF.

This clonotype was recorded many times. The chain joins TRBV20-1 to TRBJ1-1, with D maybe TRBD1 (5 bases). V lost 6 bases, J lost 5 bases, and 16 bases lay in between. The length of the CDR3 is 13 residues. The germline V gene encodes CDR1 DFQATT and CDR2 SNEGSKA (reference sequence). The CDR3 DNA follows: TGCAGTGCATACGACAGCTCTTTAACTGAAGCTTTCTTT. This codes for CSAYDSSLTEAFF.

This sequence joins TRBV12-3 or TRBV12-4 and TRBJ2-2, with 9 nucleotides matching TRBD1. There are 15 residues in the CDR3. The junction had 8 bases not matched to a gene; V was cut back by 6 bases and J by 6 bases. CDR3 DNA: TGTGCCAGCAGCGCACGGACAGGGGCGTCCGGGGAGCTGTTTTTT. Amino acids: CASSARTGASGELFF.

This clonotype was counted between two and nine times. The rearrangement joins TRBV11-2 to TRBJ2-6; D remains ambiguous. V lost 5 bases and J lost 2, with 10 bases in between. Germline V gives CDR1 SGHAT, CDR2 FQNNGV. CDR3 length: 15 amino acids. CDR3 sequence (DNA): TGTGCCAGCAGCGAACAGAGAGCTGGGGCCAACGTCCTGACTTTC. Residues: CASSEQRAGANVLTF.

This clonotype was picked up a small number of times. The V call is TRBV12-3 or TRBV12-4, the J call TRBJ1-5; no firm D call. The ends were cut back, 2 bases at V and 4 bases at J, with 12 bases in the middle. The CDR3 covers 15 residues. The CDR3 region is CASSLNGRRNQPQHF. CDR3 DNA: TGTGCCAGCAGTTTAAACGGGAGAAGGAATCAGCCCCAGCATTTT.

Many counts were recorded for this clonotype. The V call is TRBV27, the J call TRBJ2-1; 9 nucleotides agree with TRBD1. This CDR3 contains 14 residues. The junction had 9 bases not matched to a gene; V was cut back by 6 bases and J by 9 bases. Germline-derived CDR1 and CDR2 are MNHEY and SMNVEV (reference sequence). CDR3 sequence (DNA): TGTGCCAGCAGCCCGGGACAGGGCACCGGTGAGCAGTTCTTC. Translated, it gives CASSPGQGTGEQFF.

This clonotype was detected a few times. This chain connects TRBV6-5 to TRBJ1-3; 7 nucleotides agree with TRBD1. The trim removed 2 bases at V and 6 bases at J, leaving 4 bases unmatched. CDR1 and CDR2 from the germline V gene are MNHEY and SVGAGI. CDR3 length equals 14 residues. The CDR3 DNA follows: TGTGCCAGCAGTTACGGACAGGTGGAAAACACCATATATTTT. This codes for CASSYGQVENTIYF.

The chain is built from TRBV3-1 and TRBJ1-5; D gene uncertain. V lost 0 bases and J lost 0, with 9 bases in between. CDR3 length equals 16 residues. Germline CDR1 reads LGHDT; CDR2 reads YNNKEL (reference sequence). The CDR3, as DNA: TGTGCCAGCAGCCAAGATTGGCAAATTAGCAATCAGCCCCAGCATTTT. It encodes CASSQDWQISNQPQHF. The full variable domain, completed using reference TRBV3-1 and TRBJ1-5, is DTAVSQTPKYLVTQMGNDKSIKCEQNLGHDTMYWYKQDSKKFLKIMFSYNNKELIINETVPNRFSPKSPDKAHLNLHINSLELGDSAVYFCASSQDWQISNQPQHFGDGTRLSIL.

The chain combines TRBV12-3 or TRBV12-4 with TRBJ2-5, with D maybe TRBD2 (6 bases). V was pared by 6 bases and J by 4 bases, with 15 bases between. This CDR3 contains 14 residues. In DNA, the CDR3 is TGTGCCAGCAGAAAGGGACTCCGGGCAGAGACCCAGTACTTC. Protein sequence: CASRKGLRAETQYF.

This clonotype was observed a few times. The chain has TRBV6-1 and TRBJ1-1; no clear D. V dropped 4 bases and J dropped 11 bases, with 14 bases sitting between them. Germline CDR1 MNHNS, CDR2 SASEGT. The CDR3 contains 12 residues. The CDR3 region has the DNA TGTGCCAGCAGTGGGGGTAAGACGATGGCTTTCTTT. Translating gives CASSGGKTMAFF.

The rearrangement uses TRBV5-1 and TRBJ2-3; weak D call: TRBD2 (6 bases). The CDR3 runs to 14 residues. The V and J ends lost 7 bases and 3 bases respectively, with 15 bases between them. Germline CDR1 is SGHRS and CDR2 is YFSETQ. The CDR3 sequence is CASVAGGGTDTQYF. The CDR3 region has the DNA TGCGCCAGCGTGGCAGGAGGAGGGACAGATACGCAGTATTTT.